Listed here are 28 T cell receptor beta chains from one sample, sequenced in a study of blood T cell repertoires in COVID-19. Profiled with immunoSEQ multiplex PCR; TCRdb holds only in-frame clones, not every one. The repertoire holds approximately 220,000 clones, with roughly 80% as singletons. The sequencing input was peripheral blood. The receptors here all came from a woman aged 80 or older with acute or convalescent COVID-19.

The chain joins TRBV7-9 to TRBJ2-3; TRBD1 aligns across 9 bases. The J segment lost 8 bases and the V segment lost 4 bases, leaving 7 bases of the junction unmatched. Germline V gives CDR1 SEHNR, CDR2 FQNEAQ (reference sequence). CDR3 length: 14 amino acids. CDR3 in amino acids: CASSSRDRVTTQYF. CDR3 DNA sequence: TGTGCCAGCAGCTCGCGGGACAGGGTTACTACGCAGTATTTT. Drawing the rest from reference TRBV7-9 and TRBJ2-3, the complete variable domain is DTGVSQNPRHKITKRGQNVTFRCDPISEHNRLYWYRQTLGQGPEFLTYFQNEAQLEKSRLLSDRFSAERPKGSFSTLEIQRTEQGDSAMYLCASSSRDRVTTQYFGPGTRLTVL.

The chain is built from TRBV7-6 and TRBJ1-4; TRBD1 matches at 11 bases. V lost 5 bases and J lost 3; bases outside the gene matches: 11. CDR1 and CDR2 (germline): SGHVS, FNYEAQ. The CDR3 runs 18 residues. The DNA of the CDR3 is TGTGCCAGCAGCGCCAGGACAGGGGGCGCCGGTGCTAATGAAAAACTGTTTTTT. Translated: CASSARTGGAGANEKLFF.

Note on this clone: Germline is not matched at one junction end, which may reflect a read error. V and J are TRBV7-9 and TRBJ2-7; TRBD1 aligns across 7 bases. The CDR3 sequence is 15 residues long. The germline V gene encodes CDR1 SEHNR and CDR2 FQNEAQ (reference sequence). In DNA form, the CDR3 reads TGTGCCAGCATCTTAGGGGCAGGGGGTGTGGGCGAGCAGTACTTC. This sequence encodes CASILGAGGVGEQYF.

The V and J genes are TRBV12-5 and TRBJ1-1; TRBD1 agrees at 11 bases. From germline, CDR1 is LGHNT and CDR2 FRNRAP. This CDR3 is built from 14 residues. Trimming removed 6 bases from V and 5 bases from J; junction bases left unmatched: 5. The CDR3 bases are TGTGCTAGTGGAACCGGACAGGGGGCTACTGAAGCTTTCTTT. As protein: CASGTGQGATEAFF.

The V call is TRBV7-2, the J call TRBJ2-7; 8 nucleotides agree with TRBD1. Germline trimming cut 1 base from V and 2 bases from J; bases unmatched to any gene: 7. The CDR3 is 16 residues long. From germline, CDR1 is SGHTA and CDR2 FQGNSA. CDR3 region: CASSLVSTDRAYEQYF. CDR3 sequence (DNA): TGTGCCAGCAGCTTAGTCTCAACGGACAGGGCCTACGAGCAGTACTTC.

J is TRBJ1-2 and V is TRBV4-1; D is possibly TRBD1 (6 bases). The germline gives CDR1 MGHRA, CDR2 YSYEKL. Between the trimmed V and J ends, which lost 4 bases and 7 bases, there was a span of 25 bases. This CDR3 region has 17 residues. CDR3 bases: TGCGCCAGCAGCCGCAGCAGGGACACCTCCTTAGGTGGTGGCTACACCTTC. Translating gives CASSRSRDTSLGGGYTF.

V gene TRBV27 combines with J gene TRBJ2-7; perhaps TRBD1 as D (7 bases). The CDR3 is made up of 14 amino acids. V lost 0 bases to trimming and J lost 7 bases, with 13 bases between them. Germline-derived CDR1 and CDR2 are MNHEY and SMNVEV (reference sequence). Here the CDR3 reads CASSLSPPGGEQYF. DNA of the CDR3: TGTGCCAGCAGTTTATCGCCCCCAGGGGGGGAGCAGTACTTC.

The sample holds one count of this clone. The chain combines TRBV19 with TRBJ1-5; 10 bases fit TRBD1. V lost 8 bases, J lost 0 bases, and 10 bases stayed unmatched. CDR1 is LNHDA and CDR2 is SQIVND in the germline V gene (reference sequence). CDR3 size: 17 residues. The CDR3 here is CASRGTGADHSNQPQHF. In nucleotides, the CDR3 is TGTGCCAGTCGGGGGACAGGGGCCGATCATAGCAATCAGCCCCAGCATTTT.

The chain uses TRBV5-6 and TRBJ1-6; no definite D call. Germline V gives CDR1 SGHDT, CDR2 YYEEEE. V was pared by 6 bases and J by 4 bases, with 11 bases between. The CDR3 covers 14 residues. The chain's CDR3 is CASTFGRYNSPLHF. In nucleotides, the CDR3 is TGTGCCAGCACCTTTGGGCGATATAATTCACCCCTCCACTTT.

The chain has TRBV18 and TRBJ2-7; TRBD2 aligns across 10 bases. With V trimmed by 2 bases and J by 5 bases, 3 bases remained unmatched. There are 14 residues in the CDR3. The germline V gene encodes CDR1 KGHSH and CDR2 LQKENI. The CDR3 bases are TGTGCCAGCTCACCAGGGACTAGCGATAACGAGCAGTACTTC. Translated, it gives CASSPGTSDNEQYF.

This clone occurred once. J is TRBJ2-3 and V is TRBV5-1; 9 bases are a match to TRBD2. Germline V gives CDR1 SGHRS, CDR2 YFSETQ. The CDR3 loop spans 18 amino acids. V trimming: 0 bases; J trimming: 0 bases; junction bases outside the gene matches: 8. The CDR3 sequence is CASSLDPQRGVSTDTQYF. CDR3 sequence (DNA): TGCGCCAGCAGCTTGGATCCCCAGCGGGGGGTAAGCACAGATACGCAGTATTTT.

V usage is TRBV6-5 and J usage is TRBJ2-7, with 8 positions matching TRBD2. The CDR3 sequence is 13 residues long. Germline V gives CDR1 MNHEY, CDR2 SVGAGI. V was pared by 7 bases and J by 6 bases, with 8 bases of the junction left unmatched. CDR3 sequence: CASNRGGASEQYF. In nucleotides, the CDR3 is TGTGCCAGCAACCGGGGGGGCGCATCCGAGCAGTACTTC.

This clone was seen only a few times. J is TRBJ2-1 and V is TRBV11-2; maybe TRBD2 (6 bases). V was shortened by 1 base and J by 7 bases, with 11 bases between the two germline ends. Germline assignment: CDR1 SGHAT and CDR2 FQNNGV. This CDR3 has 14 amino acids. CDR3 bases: TGTGCCAGCAGCTTAGGACTAGGTAGGAATGAGCAGTTCTTC. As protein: CASSLGLGRNEQFF.

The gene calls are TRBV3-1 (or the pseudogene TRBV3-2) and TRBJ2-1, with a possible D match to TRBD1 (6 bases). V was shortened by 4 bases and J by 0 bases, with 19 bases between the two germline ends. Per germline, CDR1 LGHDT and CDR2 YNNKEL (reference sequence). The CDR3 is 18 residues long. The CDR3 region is CASSPDSNPQRSYNEQFF. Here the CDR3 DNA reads TGTGCCAGCAGCCCGGACAGTAATCCACAGCGCTCCTACAATGAGCAGTTCTTC.

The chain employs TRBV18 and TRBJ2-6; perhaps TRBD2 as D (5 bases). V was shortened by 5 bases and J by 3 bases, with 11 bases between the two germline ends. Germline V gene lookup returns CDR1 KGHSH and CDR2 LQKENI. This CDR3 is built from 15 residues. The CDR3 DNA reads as TGTGCCAGCTCAGCGGGCCTTCTTGGGGCCAACGTCCTGACTTTC. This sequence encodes CASSAGLLGANVLTF.

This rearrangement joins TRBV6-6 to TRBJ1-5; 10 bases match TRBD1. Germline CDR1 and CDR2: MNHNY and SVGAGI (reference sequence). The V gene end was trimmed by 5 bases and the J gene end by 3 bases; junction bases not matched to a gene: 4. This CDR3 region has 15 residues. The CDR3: CASSRGQGNNQPQHF. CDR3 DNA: TGTGCCAGCAGTAGGGGACAGGGGAACAATCAGCCCCAGCATTTT.

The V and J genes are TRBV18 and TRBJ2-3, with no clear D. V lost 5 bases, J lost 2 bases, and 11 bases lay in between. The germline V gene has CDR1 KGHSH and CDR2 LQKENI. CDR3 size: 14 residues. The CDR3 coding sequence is TGTGCCAGCTCAGCCCAGGAACTCACAGATACGCAGTATTTT. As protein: CASSAQELTDTQYF. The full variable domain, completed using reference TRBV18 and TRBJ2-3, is NAGVMQNPRHLVRRRGQEARLRCSPMKGHSHVYWYRQLPEEGLKFMVYLQKENIIDESGMPKERFSAEFPKEGPSILRIQQVVRGDSAAYFCASSAQELTDTQYFGPGTRLTVL.

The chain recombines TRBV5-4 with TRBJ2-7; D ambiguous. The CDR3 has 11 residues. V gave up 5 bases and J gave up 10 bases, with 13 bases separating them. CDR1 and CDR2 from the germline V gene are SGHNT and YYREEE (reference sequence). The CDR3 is CASRNSGIQYF. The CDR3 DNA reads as TGTGCCAGCAGAAACTCGGGTATCCAGTACTTC.

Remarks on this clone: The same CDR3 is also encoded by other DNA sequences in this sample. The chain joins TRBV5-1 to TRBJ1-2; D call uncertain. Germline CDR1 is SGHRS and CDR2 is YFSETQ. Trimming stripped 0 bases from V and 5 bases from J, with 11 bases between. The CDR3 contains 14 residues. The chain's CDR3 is CASSLEGRRYGYTF. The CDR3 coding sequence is TGCGCCAGCAGCTTGGAAGGCAGGAGGTATGGCTACACCTTC. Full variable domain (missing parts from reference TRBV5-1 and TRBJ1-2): KAGVTQTPRYLIKTRGQQVTLSCSPISGHRSVSWYQQTPGQGLQFLFEYFSETQRNKGNFPGRFSGRQFSNSRSEMNVSTLELGDSALYLCASSLEGRRYGYTFGSGTRLTVV.

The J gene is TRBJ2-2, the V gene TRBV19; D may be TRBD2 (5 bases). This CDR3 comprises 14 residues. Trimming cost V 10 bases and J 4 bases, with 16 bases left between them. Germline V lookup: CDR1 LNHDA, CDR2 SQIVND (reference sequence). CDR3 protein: CATWGLRGTGELFF. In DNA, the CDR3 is TGTGCCACCTGGGGTTTACGGGGCACCGGGGAGCTGTTTTTT.

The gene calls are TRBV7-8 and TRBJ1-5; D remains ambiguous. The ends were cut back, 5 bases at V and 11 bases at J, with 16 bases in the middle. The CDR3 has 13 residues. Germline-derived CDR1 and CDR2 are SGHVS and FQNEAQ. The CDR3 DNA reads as TGTGCCAGCAGCCGACAACCCTTAGGAGCCCAGCATTTT. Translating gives CASSRQPLGAQHF.

The DNA for the CDR3 is TGCGCCAGCAGCTTGACAGGGGTTAATTCTAATTCACCCCTCCACTTT. This translates into CASSLTGVNSNSPLHF. This rearrangement joins TRBV5-1 to TRBJ1-6; 7 bases align to TRBD1. The CDR3 totals 16 residues. The V gene's germline CDR1 is SGHRS and CDR2 YFSETQ. The ends lost 1 base at V and 6 bases at J; junction bases unmatched: 7. The complete variable domain, with remaining parts taken from reference TRBV5-1 and TRBJ1-6, reads KAGVTQTPRYLIKTRGQQVTLSCSPISGHRSVSWYQQTPGQGLQFLFEYFSETQRNKGNFPGRFSGRQFSNSRSEMNVSTLELGDSALYLCASSLTGVNSNSPLHFGNGTRLTVT.

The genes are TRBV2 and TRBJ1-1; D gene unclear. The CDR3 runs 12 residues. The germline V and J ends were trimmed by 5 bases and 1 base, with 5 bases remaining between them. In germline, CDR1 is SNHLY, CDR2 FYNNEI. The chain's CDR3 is CASSSRNTEAFF. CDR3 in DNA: TGTGCCAGCAGTAGTAGGAACACTGAAGCTTTCTTT.

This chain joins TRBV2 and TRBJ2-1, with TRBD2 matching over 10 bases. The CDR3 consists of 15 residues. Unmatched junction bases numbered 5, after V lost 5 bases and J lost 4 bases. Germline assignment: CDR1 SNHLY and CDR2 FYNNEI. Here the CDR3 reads CASSTGLAAYNEQFF. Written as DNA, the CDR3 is TGTGCCAGCAGTACTGGACTAGCGGCTTACAATGAGCAGTTCTTC.

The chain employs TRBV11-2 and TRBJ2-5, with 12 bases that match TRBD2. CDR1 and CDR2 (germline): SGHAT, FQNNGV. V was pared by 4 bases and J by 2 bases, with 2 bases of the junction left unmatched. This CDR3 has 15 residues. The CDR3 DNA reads TGTGCCAGCAGCTCCACTAGCGGGGGGCAAGAGACCCAGTACTTC. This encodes CASSSTSGGQETQYF.

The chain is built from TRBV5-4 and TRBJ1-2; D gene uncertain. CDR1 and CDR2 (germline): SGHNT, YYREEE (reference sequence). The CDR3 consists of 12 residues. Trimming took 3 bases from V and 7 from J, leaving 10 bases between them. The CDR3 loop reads CASSSPGFGYTF. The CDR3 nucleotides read TGTGCCAGCAGCTCCCCCGGTTTTGGCTACACCTTC.

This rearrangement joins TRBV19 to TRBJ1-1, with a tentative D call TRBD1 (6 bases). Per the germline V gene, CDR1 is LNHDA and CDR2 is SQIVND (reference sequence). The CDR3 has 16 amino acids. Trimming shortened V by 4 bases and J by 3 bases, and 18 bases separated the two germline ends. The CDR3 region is CASSTRGATKDTEAFF. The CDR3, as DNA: TGTGCCAGTAGTACCCGGGGGGCAACCAAGGACACTGAAGCTTTCTTT.

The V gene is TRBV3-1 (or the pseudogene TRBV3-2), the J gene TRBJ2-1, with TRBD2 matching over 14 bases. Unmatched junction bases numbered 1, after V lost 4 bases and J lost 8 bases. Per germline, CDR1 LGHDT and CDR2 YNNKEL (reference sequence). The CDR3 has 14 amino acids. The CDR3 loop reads CASSPGLAGDEQFF. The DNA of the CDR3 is TGTGCCAGCAGCCCGGGACTAGCGGGAGATGAGCAGTTCTTC.